In its sample, the clone carrying this T cell receptor (beta chain) was seen a few times. The target antigen is unknown. The data were taken from a study of a mutant IDH1 vaccine in newly diagnosed glioma. Study context: Commencement of vaccination occurred 4-6 weeks following radiotherapy alone, or concurrently with temozolomide cycles. Every participant had undergone radiotherapy, temozolomide, or both before, and most underwent both. Overall study results and limits: Researchers report vaccine-induced immune responses in 93.3% of patients.

Time point defined: week 11, during vaccination. Mutant IDH1 20-mer peptide, at 300 ug, made up each vaccine dose, with topical imiquimod. Germline lookup yields CDR1 ENHRY and CDR2 SYGVKD. V was clipped by 2 bases and J by 4 bases, with 3 bases between them. The CDR3 consists of 12 residues. The table came from immunoSEQ multiplex PCR; TCRdb's copy has only in-frame clones and leaves some out. The repertoire holds around 120,000 clones, with about four fifths as singletons. The sequencing here drew on PBMCs, taken from a glioma patient whose treatment included an IDH1 peptide vaccine. The sequence derives from a man aged 35-49 years with glioma. The chain employs TRBV10-3 and TRBJ2-1; D is uncertain. The chain's CDR3 is CAISEPYNEQFF. The CDR3 bases are TGTGCCATCAGTGAGCCTTACAATGAGCAGTTCTTC.